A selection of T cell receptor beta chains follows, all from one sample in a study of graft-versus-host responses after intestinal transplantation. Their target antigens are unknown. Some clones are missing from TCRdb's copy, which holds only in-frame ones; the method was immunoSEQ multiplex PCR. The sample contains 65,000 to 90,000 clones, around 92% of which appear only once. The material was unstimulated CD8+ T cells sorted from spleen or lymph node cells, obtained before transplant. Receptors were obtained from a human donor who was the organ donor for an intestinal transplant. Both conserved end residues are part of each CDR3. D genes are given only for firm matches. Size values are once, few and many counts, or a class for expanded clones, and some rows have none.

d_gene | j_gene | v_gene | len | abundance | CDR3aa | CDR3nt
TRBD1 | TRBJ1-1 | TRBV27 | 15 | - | CASSNLDRRNTEAFF | TGTGCCAGCAGTAACCTGGACAGGAGGAATACTGAAGCTTTCTTT
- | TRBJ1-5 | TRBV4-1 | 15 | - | CASSQVANGNQPQHF | TGCGCCAGCAGCCAAGTGGCAAATGGCAATCAGCCCCAGCATTTT
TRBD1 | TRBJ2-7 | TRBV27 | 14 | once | CASSLIGQGYEQYF | TGTGCCAGCAGTTTAATAGGACAGGGCTACGAGCAGTACTTC
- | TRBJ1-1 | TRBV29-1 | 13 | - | CSVEDPVNTEAFF | TGCAGCGTTGAAGATCCGGTGAACACTGAAGCTTTCTTT
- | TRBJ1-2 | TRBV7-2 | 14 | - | CASSSVSIAALDTF | TGTGCCAGCAGCTCCGTATCAATAGCAGCATTGGACACCTTC
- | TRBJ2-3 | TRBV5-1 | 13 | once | CASSGLLTDTQYF | TGCGCGAGCAGCGGGCTTCTCACAGATACGCAGTATTTT
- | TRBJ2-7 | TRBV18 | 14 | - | CASSPPIEAYEQYF | TGTGCCAGCTCACCACCGATAGAGGCCTACGAGCAGTACTTC
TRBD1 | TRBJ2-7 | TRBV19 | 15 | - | CASSIGTGDPYEQYF | TGTGCCAGTAGTATAGGAACAGGGGACCCATACGAGCAGTACTTC
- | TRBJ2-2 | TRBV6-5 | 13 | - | CASSLSNTGELFF | TGTGCCAGCAGTTTGAGCAACACCGGGGAGCTGTTTTTT
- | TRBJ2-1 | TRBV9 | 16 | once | CASSVSGSFSYNEQFF | TGTGCCAGCAGCGTATCAGGGTCCTTCTCCTACAATGAGCAGTTCTTC
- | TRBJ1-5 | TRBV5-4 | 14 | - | CASSQQGQRQPQHF | TGTGCCAGCAGCCAGCAGGGCCAGAGGCAGCCCCAGCATTTT
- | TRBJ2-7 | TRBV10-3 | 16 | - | CAITATSLDSSYEQYF | TGTGCCATCACCGCGACCTCCTTGGACAGCTCCTACGAGCAGTACTTC
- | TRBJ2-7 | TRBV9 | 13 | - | CASSAGLSYEQYF | TGTGCCAGCAGCGCCGGACTCTCCTACGAGCAGTACTTC
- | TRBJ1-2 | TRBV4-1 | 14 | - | CASSQGGGGFGYTF | TGCGCCAGCAGCCAGGGGGGAGGAGGCTTTGGCTACACCTTC
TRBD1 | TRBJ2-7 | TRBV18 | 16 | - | CASSPPTGQGSYEQYF | TGTGCCAGCTCACCACCGACGGGACAGGGGAGTTACGAGCAGTACTTC
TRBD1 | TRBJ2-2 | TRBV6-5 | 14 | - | CASSYGQGAGELFF | TGTGCCAGCAGTTACGGGCAGGGGGCCGGGGAGCTGTTTTTT
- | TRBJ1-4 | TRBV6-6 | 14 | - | CASSHRTTNEKLFF | TGTGCCAGCAGCCACAGGACAACTAATGAAAAACTGTTTTTT
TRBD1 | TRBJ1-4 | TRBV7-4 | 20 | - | CASSFFFPGQGKKTNEKLFF | TGTGCCAGCAGCTTCTTCTTCCCGGGACAGGGAAAGAAAACTAATGAAAAACTGTTTTTT
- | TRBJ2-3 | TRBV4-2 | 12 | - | CASSHTSDTQYF | TGTGCCAGCAGCCACACTTCAGATACGCAGTATTTT
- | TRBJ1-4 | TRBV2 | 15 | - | CASSEALWGNEKLFF | TGTGCCAGCAGTGAAGCGCTCTGGGGCAATGAAAAACTGTTTTTT
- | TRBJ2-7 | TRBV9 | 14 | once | CASSVSGGAHEQYF | TGTGCCAGCAGCGTATCAGGAGGGGCCCACGAGCAGTACTTC
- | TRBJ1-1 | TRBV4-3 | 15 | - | CASSQGWGGNTEAFF | TGCGCCAGCAGCCAAGGGTGGGGAGGGAACACTGAAGCTTTCTTT
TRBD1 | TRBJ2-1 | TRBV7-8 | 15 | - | CASSASGQGYNEQFF | TGTGCCAGCAGCGCGTCGGGACAGGGGTACAATGAGCAGTTCTTC
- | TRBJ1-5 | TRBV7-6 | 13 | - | CASRRDSNQPQHF | TGTGCCAGCCGCAGGGATAGCAATCAGCCCCAGCATTTT
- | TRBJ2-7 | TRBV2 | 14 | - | CASSAGQPSYEQYF | TGTGCCAGCAGTGCTGGACAGCCTTCCTACGAGCAGTACTTC
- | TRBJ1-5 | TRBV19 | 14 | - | CARGGEGGGQPQHF | TGTGCCAGGGGGGGTGAGGGAGGTGGGCAGCCCCAGCATTTT
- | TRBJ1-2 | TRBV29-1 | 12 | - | CSAPTGYYGYTF | TGCAGCGCCCCGACAGGATATTATGGCTACACCTTC
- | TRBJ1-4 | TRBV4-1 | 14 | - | CASSPPGDREKLFF | TGCGCCAGCAGCCCCCCGGGTGATCGGGAAAAACTGTTTTTT